This T cell receptor beta chain was sequenced in a study of cytomegalovirus exposure and HLA in healthy donors. This clone was picked up a small number of times. Its antigen is not known. General observations from the study: Investigators reported approximately 170 TCR beta chains as tied to cytomegalovirus. In presence/absence analyses, roughly uniform sequencing depth across donors was assumed. Reportedly, diagnosis of cytomegalovirus status by the classifier showed high specificity and sensitivity.

Unrecorded immune exposure was likely among donors, who were nominally healthy when sampled. The primer mix had 60 Vbeta and 13 Jbeta primers. The table came from immunoSEQ multiplex PCR; TCRdb's copy has only in-frame clones and leaves some out. The data show about 190,000 clones, around 75% seen once. Trimming removed 10 bases from V and 2 bases from J, with 11 bases in between. The CDR3 runs 12 residues. Germline assignment: CDR1 MNHEY and CDR2 SVGAGI. V and J are TRBV6-5 and TRBJ2-5; TRBD1 might be the D (7 bases). This sequence originates from a woman in her 30s in good health and CMV-seropositive. The sequenced material came from PBMCs. The CDR3 DNA is TGTGCCACCGCGGGACAGCAAGAGACCCAGTACTTC. This translates into CATAGQQETQYF.